These 21 T cell receptor beta chains originate from one sample sequenced in a study of OX40 agonist ivuxolimab in advanced cancers. TCRdb's table, derived via immunoSEQ multiplex PCR, lists solely in-frame clones and lacks some. This repertoire shows around 82,000 clones, about 86% found once; its top ten account for 0.75% to 0.95%. Source: CD4+ or CD8+ T cells sorted from blood, taken in a trial of the OX40 agonist ivuxolimab. All receptors derive from an adult with an advanced solid tumor such as melanoma, head and neck, liver or kidney cancer.

The rearrangement uses TRBV19 and TRBJ2-7; 7 nucleotides match TRBD1. Germline V gene data show CDR1 as LNHDA and CDR2 as SQIVND (reference sequence). This CDR3 spans 15 amino acids. V gave up 5 bases and J gave up 3 bases; unmatched junction bases: 10. CDR3 coding DNA: TGTGCCAGTAGTGAGGGCAGGGGGAGAGTCTACGAGCAGTACTTC. Translated: CASSEGRGRVYEQYF.

The genes are TRBV5-1 and TRBJ1-2, with a possible D match to TRBD1 (5 bases). This CDR3 has 14 amino acids. Trimming removed 5 bases at V and 4 bases at J, with 15 bases between. The germline V gene has CDR1 SGHRS and CDR2 YFSETQ. CDR3 in DNA: TGCGCCAGCAGTCAGGACCCAGGGAGCTATGGCTACACCTTC. It specifies CASSQDPGSYGYTF.

The chain joins TRBV28 to TRBJ2-2; perhaps TRBD1 as D (5 bases). The CDR3 runs 14 residues. Trimming shortened V by 4 bases and J by 7 bases, and 13 bases separated the two germline ends. Germline V CDR1 and CDR2: MDHEN, SYDVKM. The CDR3 DNA reads as TGTGCCAGCAGTTCAGCAGGGATCCGCGGGGAGCTGTTTTTT. Its translation: CASSSAGIRGELFF. Drawing the rest from reference TRBV28 and TRBJ2-2, the complete variable domain is DVKVTQSSRYLVKRTGEKVFLECVQDMDHENMFWYRQDPGLGLRLIYFSYDVKMKEKGDIPEGYSVSREKKERFSLILESASTNQTSMYLCASSSAGIRGELFFGEGSRLTVL.

The chain links TRBV19 to TRBJ1-5, with D possibly TRBD1 on 5 matching bases. Germline lookup yields CDR1 LNHDA and CDR2 SQIVND (reference sequence). With 5 bases removed from V and 8 bases from J, the gap between germline ends came to 13 bases. The CDR3 has 13 amino acids. CDR3 DNA: TGTGCCAGTAGTGTTTCGGGGGGGGAGCCCCAGCATTTT. The encoded protein is CASSVSGGEPQHF.

This clone has just one count. The genes are TRBV7-9 and TRBJ2-7; D gene unclear. Trimming cost V 5 bases and J 0 bases, with 11 bases left between them. This CDR3 comprises 14 residues. The germline V gene has CDR1 SEHNR and CDR2 FQNEAQ (reference sequence). Here the CDR3 DNA reads TGTGCCAGCAGCACCTGGACGGGCTCCTACGAGCAGTACTTC. Its translation: CASSTWTGSYEQYF.

The rearrangement uses TRBV4-3 and TRBJ2-7, with TRBD1 matching 8 bases. The CDR3 runs to 18 residues. Germline CDR1 and CDR2: LGHNA and YSLEER. J was trimmed by 4 bases and V by 0 bases; bases with no gene match: 14. DNA for the CDR3: TGCGCCAGCAGCCAAGATCGGGTGGGGCAGGGGGCTTTTTACGAGCAGTACTTC. This translates into CASSQDRVGQGAFYEQYF.

This clone was seen just once. The chain carries TRBV19 and TRBJ1-4, with a weak D call TRBD1 (6 bases). Germline-derived CDR1 and CDR2 are LNHDA and SQIVND (reference sequence). The length of the CDR3 is 15 residues. The ends were cut back, 6 bases at V and 4 bases at J, with 15 bases in the middle. The CDR3: CASRGGGSGNEKLFF. The CDR3 DNA reads as TGTGCCAGTAGGGGAGGGGGATCCGGTAATGAAAAACTGTTTTTT.

The chain uses TRBV6-1 and TRBJ2-7, with TRBD2 as a possible D gene (7 bases). This CDR3 is 14 amino acids long. Germline-derived CDR1 and CDR2 are MNHNS and SASEGT. V lost 4 bases and J 4 bases, leaving 14 bases between the germline ends. The CDR3 loop reads CASSGGGRTYEQYF. The CDR3 region has the DNA TGTGCCAGCAGTGGGGGGGGGCGCACGTACGAGCAGTACTTC.

This clone was found once. The CDR3 is CSVSTGTANTGELFF. The CDR3 nucleotides read TGCAGCGTTAGTACCGGGACAGCGAACACCGGGGAGCTGTTTTTT. The chain carries TRBV29-1 and TRBJ2-2; 7 bases align to TRBD1. The CDR3 spans 15 residues. Germline V gene lookup returns CDR1 SQVTM and CDR2 ANQGSEA. The J segment lost 0 bases and the V segment lost 5 bases, leaving 6 bases of the junction unmatched.

This chain uses TRBV7-2 with TRBJ2-5; 10 bases line up with TRBD2. The CDR3 totals 15 residues. V lost 5 bases and J lost 5; bases outside the gene matches: 8. Germline CDR1 is SGHTA and CDR2 is FQGNSA. The CDR3 loop is CASSPSGTSAETQYF. Written as DNA, the CDR3 is TGTGCCAGCAGCCCCTCCGGGACTAGCGCGGAGACCCAGTACTTC. The full variable domain, completed using reference TRBV7-2 and TRBJ2-5, is GAGVSQSPSNKVTEKGKDVELRCDPISGHTALYWYRQSLGQGLEFLIYFQGNSAPDKSGLPSDRFSAERTGGSVSTLTIQRTQQEDSAVYLCASSPSGTSAETQYFGPGTRLLVL.

V and J are TRBV9 and TRBJ2-7, with 8 bases aligning to TRBD2. Germline loops: CDR1 SGDLS, CDR2 YYNGEE. The CDR3 totals 13 residues. The ends lost 0 bases at V and 7 bases at J; junction bases unmatched: 3. The CDR3 protein is CASSVAREGEQYF. The CDR3 region has the DNA TGTGCCAGCAGCGTAGCTCGGGAGGGAGAGCAGTACTTC.

The CDR3 nucleotides are TGTGCCAGCAGCCAAGGGAATTGGGCCCGTCGGGTTGAAAAACTGTTTTTT. It is translated as CASSQGNWARRVEKLFF. The V call is TRBV7-9, the J call TRBJ1-4; D ambiguous. The CDR3 contains 17 residues. The V end lost 5 bases, the J end lost 7 bases, and 23 bases lay between the germline ends. The germline V gene encodes CDR1 SEHNR and CDR2 FQNEAQ (reference sequence).

The V and J genes are TRBV7-3 and TRBJ2-2; perhaps TRBD2 as D (5 bases). The CDR3 covers 16 residues. V lost 2 bases, J lost 2 bases, and 12 bases lay in between. The germline V gene encodes CDR1 SGHTA and CDR2 FQGTGA. The CDR3 here is CASSLGVGLNTGELFF. DNA for the CDR3: TGTGCCAGCAGCTTAGGGGTCGGACTCAACACCGGGGAGCTGTTTTTT. Variable domain in full (rest from reference TRBV7-3 and TRBJ2-2): GAGVSQTPSNKVTEKGKYVELRCDPISGHTALYWYRQSLGQGPEFLIYFQGTGAADDSGLPNDRFFAVRPEGSVSTLKIQRTERGDSAVYLCASSLGVGLNTGELFFGEGSRLTVL.

The chain joins TRBV13 to TRBJ2-3; 15 bases match TRBD2. The CDR3 loop spans 17 amino acids. Germline CDR1 and CDR2: PRHDT and FYEKMQ (reference sequence). The V and J ends lost 7 bases and 3 bases, in that order; junction bases with no gene match: 8. For the CDR3, the DNA is TGTGCCAGCAAACCGCGCGGGACTAGCGGGAGGACAGATACGCAGTATTTT. Amino acid sequence: CASKPRGTSGRTDTQYF.

This clone was observed a handful of times. This chain connects TRBV19 to TRBJ1-5; TRBD1 matches at 10 bases. V gave up 7 bases and J gave up 2 bases; unmatched junction bases: 2. The V gene's germline CDR1 is LNHDA and CDR2 SQIVND (reference sequence). CDR3 length equals 14 residues. The CDR3 region is CASMGTGGNQPQHF. The CDR3 region has the DNA TGTGCCAGTATGGGGACAGGGGGCAATCAGCCCCAGCATTTT.

This rearrangement joins TRBV5-5 to TRBJ2-5; tentatively, D is TRBD2 (5 bases). The length of the CDR3 is 14 residues. The germline V and J ends were trimmed by 6 bases and 2 bases, with 14 bases remaining between them. The germline V gene encodes CDR1 SGHKS and CDR2 YYEKEE (reference sequence). CDR3 amino acids: CASTRPGRQETQYF. The CDR3 coding sequence is TGTGCCAGCACCCGACCGGGGAGACAAGAGACCCAGTACTTC.

The J gene is TRBJ1-4, the V gene TRBV10-3; 8 bases are shared with TRBD1. The junction had 3 bases not matched to a gene; V was cut back by 8 bases and J by 7 bases. The CDR3 totals 12 residues. CDR1 is ENHRY and CDR2 is SYGVKD in the germline V gene. The CDR3, as DNA: TGTGCCATCGGACAGGGACGTGAAAAACTGTTTTTT. Translation gives CAIGQGREKLFF.

The chain is built from TRBV5-1 and TRBJ2-1; D is perhaps TRBD2 (6 bases). In germline, CDR1 is SGHRS, CDR2 YFSETQ. The CDR3 extends over 18 amino acids. The V end was cut by 2 bases, the J end by 3 bases, with 21 bases between. CDR3 bases: TGCGCCAGCAGCTTATCACCGCTCCGACTAGGCTTCTACAATGAGCAGTTCTTC. It translates to CASSLSPLRLGFYNEQFF.

V gene TRBV5-8 combines with J gene TRBJ2-5; no reliable D call. V was pared by 4 bases and J by 5 bases, with 15 bases between. CDR1 is SGHTS and CDR2 is YDEGEE in the germline V gene. This CDR3 comprises 14 residues. The CDR3 DNA reads TGTGCCAGCAGCCGCCCCGGCACGGGTGAGACCCAGTACTTC. Its translation is CASSRPGTGETQYF.

The J gene is TRBJ1-6, the V gene TRBV30; D gene unclear. The germline V gene encodes CDR1 GTSNPN and CDR2 SVGIG (reference sequence). This CDR3 comprises 14 residues. V was clipped by 5 bases and J by 10 bases, with 18 bases between them. The CDR3 DNA reads as TGTGCCTGGTACCGGGCCAAAAATACCTCACCCCTCCACTTT. Translating gives CAWYRAKNTSPLHF.

The CDR3 DNA reads TGTGCCACCAGCAGAGACGGGCGGGGGCCGGGTGAAAAACTGTTTTTT. Residues: CATSRDGRGPGEKLFF. The V gene is TRBV15, the J gene TRBJ1-4; D may be TRBD1 (6 bases). Germline values: CDR1 LNHNV, CDR2 YYDKDF (reference sequence). V lost 0 bases and J 7 bases, leaving 15 bases between the germline ends. CDR3 length: 16 residues.